This T cell receptor (beta chain) was profiled in a study of blood T cell repertoires in COVID-19. Turning to the study itself: Symptom resolution, clearance, or two negative PCRs marked the recovered donors of Cohort 3.

The cohort comprised adults aged 18 to 89 years residing in approximately 25 US areas. This clone was observed once. This table comes from immunoSEQ multiplex PCR, and its TCRdb copy is limited to in-frame clones, with some not included. Of a few hundred thousand clones listed, approximately 87% were seen once; the top ten hold around 1.9%. This CDR3 has 16 residues. Trimming at V came to 1 base and at J to 4 bases, leaving 6 bases not matched to a gene. In germline, CDR1 is SGHTA, CDR2 FQGTGA. The sequence derives from a man aged 35-49 years in a cohort exposed to, infected with or recovered from COVID-19 (not recorded which). The chain employs TRBV7-3 and TRBJ2-2; 7 bases line up with TRBD1. The sample comprised PBMCs or T cells enriched from blood (not recorded which). The CDR3 protein is CASSLRGTALTGELFF. The CDR3 nucleotides read TGTGCCAGCAGCTTAAGGGGGACAGCGCTCACCGGGGAGCTGTTTTTT. The full variable domain, rest sourced from reference TRBV7-3 and TRBJ2-2, is GAGVSQTPSNKVTEKGKYVELRCDPISGHTALYWYRQSLGQGPEFLIYFQGTGAADDSGLPNDRFFAVRPEGSVSTLKIQRTERGDSAVYLCASSLRGTALTGELFFGEGSRLTVL.